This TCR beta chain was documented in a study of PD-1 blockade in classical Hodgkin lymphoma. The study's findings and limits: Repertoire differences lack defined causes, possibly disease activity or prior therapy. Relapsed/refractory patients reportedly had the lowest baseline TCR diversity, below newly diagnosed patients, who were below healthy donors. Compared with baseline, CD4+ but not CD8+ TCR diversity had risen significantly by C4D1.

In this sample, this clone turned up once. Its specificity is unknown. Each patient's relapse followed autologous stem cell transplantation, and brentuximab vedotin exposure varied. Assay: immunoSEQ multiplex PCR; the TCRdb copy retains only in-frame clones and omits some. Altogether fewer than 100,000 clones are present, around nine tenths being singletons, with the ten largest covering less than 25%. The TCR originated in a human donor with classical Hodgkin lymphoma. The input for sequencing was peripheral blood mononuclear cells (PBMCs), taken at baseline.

CDR3 amino acids: CASSYREETQYF. The CDR3 DNA reads as TGTGCCAGCTCATACAGGGAAGAGACCCAGTACTTC. The chain joins TRBV18 to TRBJ2-5, with D maybe TRBD1 (6 bases). The CDR3 consists of 12 residues. Germline lookup yields CDR1 KGHSH and CDR2 LQKENI. Trimming removed 5 bases at V and 3 bases at J, with 7 bases between.